This section outlines one T cell receptor beta chain sequence together with its context. The repertoire was sequenced with immunoSEQ multiplex PCR; TCRdb's copy has only in-frame clones and lacks some. The top ten clones hold around 20% of a sample with around 90,000 clones, about nine tenths of them seen once. The sample comes from a study of control samples from healthy donors and cancer patients. Germline CDR1 is SEHNR and CDR2 is FQNEAQ (reference sequence). The CDR3 covers 13 residues. Between the trimmed V and J ends, which lost 7 bases and 4 bases, there was a span of 13 bases. Sequenced sample: blood. This sequence was found in a man aged 25-45 years in good health. The chain joins TRBV7-9 to TRBJ1-1; D is unclear. This CDR3 reads CASIGPWGTEAFF. The CDR3 bases are TGTGCCAGCATCGGCCCCTGGGGCACTGAAGCTTTCTTT. Looking up the rest from reference TRBV7-9 and TRBJ1-1 gives the full variable domain: DTGVSQNPRHKITKRGQNVTFRCDPISEHNRLYWYRQTLGQGPEFLTYFQNEAQLEKSRLLSDRFSAERPKGSFSTLEIQRTEQGDSAMYLCASIGPWGTEAFFGQGTRLTVV.